Below are 19 T cell receptor beta chains sequenced from a single sample in a study of T-cell memory formation after mild COVID-19. Using its own MiXCR run on the 5' RACE reads, TCRdb lists one record per CDR3 protein. The sample shows around 430,000 distinct CDR3 sequences, around a sixth of them seen only once. Material: PBMCs or a T cell subset sorted from them (not recorded which). These receptors were obtained from a man younger than 30 who had mild COVID-19 (a few samples of this study predate the infection). Cell type and time point are not known.

This clonotype was picked up a small number of times. The V call is TRBV6-5, the J call TRBJ1-1, with unresolved D. The CDR3 has 13 amino acids. Trimming shortened V by 7 bases and J by 0 bases, and 9 bases separated the two germline ends. CDR1 is MNHEY, CDR2 SVGAGI, per germline. CDR3 sequence (DNA): TGTGCCAGCATTTCGGACCTGAACACTGAAGCTTTCTTT. It codes for CASISDLNTEAFF.

CDR3 loop: CASSLEGGPLEQYV. The CDR3 DNA is TGTGCCAGCAGCCTTGAGGGGGGTCCCCTCGAGCAGTACGTC. The rearrangement uses TRBV6-2 or TRBV6-3 and TRBJ2-7; either TRBD1 or TRBD2 may supply D (6 bases each). Germline V gene data show CDR1 as MNHEY and CDR2 as SVGEGT. This CDR3 has 14 amino acids. V was trimmed by 6 bases and J by 6 bases, leaving 18 bases between them.

This clonotype was detected only a few times. The chain carries TRBV7-2 and TRBJ1-2; D is ambiguous. Germline V CDR1 and CDR2: SGHTA, FQGNSA. The CDR3 is 13 residues long. V dropped 4 bases and J dropped 5 bases, with 11 bases sitting between them. CDR3 bases: TGTGCCAGCAGCTCCCTTATTGGGTATGGCTACACCTTC. Translating it yields CASSSLIGYGYTF.

This clonotype was seen repeatedly, ten times or more. The rearrangement joins TRBV20-1 to TRBJ1-1, with TRBD1 as a possible D gene (5 bases). CDR1 is DFQATT and CDR2 is SNEGSKA in the germline V gene (reference sequence). With 6 bases removed from V and 1 base from J, the gap between germline ends came to 15 bases. CDR3 length equals 14 residues. Written as DNA, the CDR3 is TGCAGTGCCACAGGCGGAGGTTGGAACACTGAAGCTTTCTTT. It specifies CSATGGGWNTEAFF.

This clonotype was found a few times. The chain uses TRBV7-2 and TRBJ2-2; D ambiguous. The CDR3 is 16 amino acids. Germline CDR1 is SGHTA and CDR2 is FQGNSA. V dropped 3 bases and J dropped 1 base, with 12 bases sitting between them. CDR3 loop: CASSFGQSLNTGELFF. The CDR3, as DNA: TGTGCCAGCAGCTTCGGCCAGTCCTTGAACACCGGGGAGCTGTTTTTT.

This clonotype ranks as medium-sized. The chain combines TRBV11-2 with TRBJ1-1; 7 positions match TRBD1. The CDR3 length is 17 residues. Germline V gives CDR1 SGHAT, CDR2 FQNNGV. The V and J ends lost 4 bases and 1 base, in that order; junction bases with no gene match: 12. The CDR3 DNA reads TGTGCCAGCAGCTCCCCAGGGGGTACGGCAAGGAACACTGAAGCTTTCTTT. Translated, it gives CASSSPGGTARNTEAFF. The whole variable domain, filled in from reference TRBV11-2 and TRBJ1-1, reads EAGVAQSPRYKIIEKRQSVAFWCNPISGHATLYWYQQILGQGPKLLIQFQNNGVVDDSQLPKDRFSAERLKGVDSTLKIQPAKLEDSAVYLCASSSPGGTARNTEAFFGQGTRLTVV.

V is TRBV6-5 and J is TRBJ2-5; D gene uncertain. This CDR3 comprises 12 residues. Trimming removed 2 bases at V and 9 bases at J, with 10 bases between. The germline gives CDR1 MNHEY, CDR2 SVGAGI. The CDR3 loop reads CASSYKRGPQYF. CDR3 DNA sequence: TGTGCCAGCAGTTACAAAAGAGGACCCCAGTACTTC.

This clonotype appeared many times. The V call is TRBV19, the J call TRBJ2-5; 13 bases fit TRBD2. Germline CDR1 reads LNHDA; CDR2 reads SQIVND (reference sequence). The V and J ends lost 3 bases and 8 bases, in that order; junction bases with no gene match: 6. The CDR3 covers 15 residues. CDR3 sequence: CASSMTSGGLTTQYF. The CDR3 DNA reads TGTGCCAGTAGTATGACTAGCGGGGGGCTTACAACCCAGTACTTC. Full variable domain (missing parts from reference TRBV19 and TRBJ2-5): DGGITQSPKYLFRKEGQNVTLSCEQNLNHDAMYWYRQDPGQGLRLIYYSQIVNDFQKGDIAEGYSVSREKKESFPLTVTSAQKNPTAFYLCASSMTSGGLTTQYFGPGTRLLVL.

The rearrangement uses TRBV9 and TRBJ1-2; D gene uncertain. Per the germline V gene, CDR1 is SGDLS and CDR2 is YYNGEE. This CDR3 is 12 amino acids long. V was pared by 2 bases and J by 5 bases, with 7 bases between. In DNA form, the CDR3 reads TGTGCCAGCAGCGTTGGTAGTTATGGCTACACCTTC. This sequence encodes CASSVGSYGYTF.

This clonotype has a count of ten or more. This CDR3 reads CASSQEGEGGASGELFF. The DNA for the CDR3 is TGTGCCAGCAGCCAAGAGGGGGAAGGGGGCGCGTCCGGGGAGCTGTTTTTT. The V call is TRBV4-2, the J call TRBJ2-2, with 7 bases identical to TRBD1. The germline V gene encodes CDR1 LGHNA and CDR2 YNFKEQ. The J segment lost 6 bases and the V segment lost 0 bases, leaving 10 bases of the junction unmatched. The length of the CDR3 is 17 residues.

The genes are TRBV2 and TRBJ1-1; no firm D call. The V gene lost 2 bases and the J gene lost 6 bases, with 10 bases spanning the gap. CDR1 SNHLY and CDR2 FYNNEI come from the germline V gene. The CDR3 contains 13 residues. CDR3 sequence: CASSEKVWAEAFF. Written as DNA, the CDR3 is TGTGCCAGCAGTGAAAAGGTCTGGGCTGAAGCTTTCTTT.

This rearrangement joins TRBV5-5 to TRBJ2-7, with 8 positions matching TRBD1. CDR1 SGHKS and CDR2 YYEKEE come from the germline V gene (reference sequence). The V gene end was trimmed by 1 base and the J gene end by 3 bases; junction bases not matched to a gene: 3. CDR3 size: 14 residues. The CDR3 region has the DNA TGTGCCAGCAGCTTGCGACAGGGGTTCTACGAGCAGTACTTC. Amino acid sequence: CASSLRQGFYEQYF.

This clonotype showed up many times. The chain is built from TRBV10-3 and TRBJ2-2; unclear D gene. V lost 4 bases and J lost 1, with 7 bases in between. The V gene's germline CDR1 is ENHRY and CDR2 SYGVKD. The CDR3 has 14 amino acids. CDR3: CAISGLGNTGELFF. DNA of the CDR3: TGTGCCATCAGTGGCTTGGGGAACACCGGGGAGCTGTTTTTT.

The genes are TRBV11-2 and TRBJ2-1; 7 nucleotides agree with TRBD2. The CDR3 spans 17 residues. CDR1 is SGHAT, CDR2 FQNNGV, per germline. After removal of 0 bases from V and 0 bases from J, the junction contained 5 bases not matched to a gene. The CDR3 loop reads CASSLDPRGVSYNEQFF. Here the CDR3 DNA reads TGTGCCAGCAGCTTAGATCCCCGGGGGGTCTCCTACAATGAGCAGTTCTTC.

This chain uses TRBV20-1 with TRBJ1-2; TRBD1 is a possible D gene (5 bases). This CDR3 comprises 11 residues. CDR1 and CDR2 (germline): DFQATT, SNEGSKA (reference sequence). The germline V and J ends were trimmed by 6 bases and 11 bases, with 16 bases remaining between them. CDR3 amino acids: CSARRGGVYTF. The DNA for the CDR3 is TGCAGTGCCCGCCGGGGGGGGGTTTACACCTTC.

The chain employs TRBV7-8 and TRBJ2-7, with no clear D. The ends were cut back, 5 bases at V and 7 bases at J, with 15 bases in the middle. CDR1 is SGHVS, CDR2 FQNEAQ, per germline. This CDR3 spans 13 amino acids. The CDR3 DNA reads TGTGCCAGCAGCGGCCTAACGAGTGGGGAGCAGTACTTC. The encoded protein is CASSGLTSGEQYF. Full variable domain (missing parts from reference TRBV7-8 and TRBJ2-7): GAGVSQSPRYKVAKRGQDVALRCDPISGHVSLFWYQQALGQGPEFLTYFQNEAQLDKSGLPSDRFFAERPEGSVSTLKIQRTQQEDSAVYLCASSGLTSGEQYFGPGTRLTVT.

This clonotype was seen a few times. The rearrangement uses TRBV14 and TRBJ2-4, with D perhaps matching TRBD1 (6 bases). V was shortened by 3 bases and J by 12 bases, with 18 bases between the two germline ends. CDR3 size: 14 residues. Germline V CDR1 and CDR2: SGHDN, FVKESK. The chain's CDR3 is CASSHAAGQGNQYF. The CDR3 region has the DNA TGTGCCAGCAGCCATGCGGCTGGGCAGGGGAATCAGTACTTC.

This clonotype was detected a few times. The chain has TRBV12-3 or TRBV12-4 and TRBJ1-3; no clear D. V shed 1 base and J shed 8 bases, with 6 bases lying between them. This CDR3 has 12 amino acids. Here the CDR3 DNA reads TGTGCCAGCAGTTTAGGCGGGGACACCATATATTTT. Amino acid sequence: CASSLGGDTIYF.

In this sample, this clonotype turned up a few times. The chain uses TRBV5-4 and TRBJ2-5; 9 positions match TRBD2. Germline CDR1 reads SGHNT; CDR2 reads YYREEE (reference sequence). The CDR3 consists of 15 residues. V trimming: 2 bases; J trimming: 4 bases; junction bases outside the gene matches: 6. The CDR3 is CASSFEAGGPETQYF. In nucleotides, the CDR3 is TGTGCCAGCAGCTTCGAAGCGGGGGGTCCAGAGACCCAGTACTTC.